The sequence of this TCR beta chain was determined in a study of neurological immune-mediated disorders. TCRdb processed the 5' RACE reads anew with MiXCR; each CDR3 protein has one entry. There are about 65,000 distinct CDR3 sequences in the sample; around 4% occur only once, and roughly 2.6% lies in the top ten. This clonotype was seen repeatedly, ten times or more. Germline trimming cut 8 bases from V and 6 bases from J; bases unmatched to any gene: 10. The germline V gene has CDR1 DFQATT and CDR2 SNEGSKA (reference sequence). The CDR3 totals 14 residues. The specimen was PBMCs. This sequence originates from a man in his forties or fifties with multiple sclerosis. The chain combines TRBV20-1 with TRBJ2-1, with 10 bases matching TRBD2. As DNA, the CDR3 is TGCAGTCCGCTACGAGCGGGGGGGGTCAATGAGCAGTTCTTC. Translating gives CSPLRAGGVNEQFF.